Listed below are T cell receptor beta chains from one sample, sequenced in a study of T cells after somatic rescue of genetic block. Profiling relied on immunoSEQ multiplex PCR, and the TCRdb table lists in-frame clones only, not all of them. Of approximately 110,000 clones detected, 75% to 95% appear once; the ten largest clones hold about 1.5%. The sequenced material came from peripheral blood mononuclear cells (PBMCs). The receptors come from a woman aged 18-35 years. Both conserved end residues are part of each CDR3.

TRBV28 CASTPLGSDTQYF
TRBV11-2 CASSSGDSNYGYTF
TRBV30 CAWSSGTGDEKLFF
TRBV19 CASSIGSTRQETQYF
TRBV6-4 CASSALAGDQETQYF
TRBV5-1 CASSLAGGGGGGEQYF
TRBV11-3 CASRAGSEPGETQYF
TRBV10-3 CAISEFDRGNTEAFF
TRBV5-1 CASSTGTGFQTGELFF
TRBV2 CASSEVGREGAAFF
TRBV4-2 CASSQDRAYEQYF
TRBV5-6 CASSGGGQPQHF
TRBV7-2 CASSFRLAGGRTQYF
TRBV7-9 CASSSGTGIEKLFF
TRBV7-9 CASSLDVPTEAFF
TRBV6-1 CASSEGTLKNQPQHF
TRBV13 CASSRSSGGVNEQFF
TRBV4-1 CASSQALRQFEAFF
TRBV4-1 CASSLAGTGGYTIYF
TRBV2 CASKGQATSYEQYF
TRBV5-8 CASSLIQGNTGELFF
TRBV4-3 CASSQDSSAAYNEQFF
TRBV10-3 CAISEGGGKDGYTF
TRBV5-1 CASSLAGGRAGDTQYF
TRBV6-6 CASSFPGQGSYEQYF
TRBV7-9 CASSPSRDSSDTQYF
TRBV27 CASSLRRTQETQYF
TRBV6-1 CASNDWQGDEQYF
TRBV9 CATFHDTQYF
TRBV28 CASFHWGVDTEAFF
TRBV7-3 CASSTPGLAYNEQFF
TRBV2 CASSEQGTSYEQYF
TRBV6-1 CASSVWTGNEQFF
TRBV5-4 CASSWDRGNSPLHF
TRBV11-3 CASSSRTDGEQFF
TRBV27 CASSKGNTGELFF
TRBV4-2 CASSQEGRLATNEKLFF
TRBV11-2 CASSLQGINTEAFF
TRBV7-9 CASSFPAGGPGEQFF
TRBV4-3 CASSLSLPGLSYEQYF
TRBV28 CASSVVRDSYEQYF
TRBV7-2 CASSLVTGDRETQYF
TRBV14 CASSDGLAPGEQYF
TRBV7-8 CASSMGTDGYTF
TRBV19 CASRTSDRASNQPQHF
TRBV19 CASSYRATNEKLFF
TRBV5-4 CASSLGGGNTDTQYF
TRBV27 CASTPTAGIRNSPLHF
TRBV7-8 CASSLAPLPNEQFF
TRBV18 CASSPGTLYGYTF
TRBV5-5 CASSLQGFGGYTF
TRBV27 CASSTTGTGIQETQYF
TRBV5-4 CASSPRQGANYGYTF
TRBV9 CASSLRTGRDYNEQFF
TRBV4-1 CASSPKKSADTGELFF